This T cell receptor beta chain was recorded in a study of CD8 T cells in ankylosing spondylitis. General study results and limits: In peripheral blood, disease-linked CD8+ clones occurred at relatively low frequencies.

In making TCR beta libraries, quantitative 5'-RACE with molecular barcodes was used. TCRdb passed the 5' RACE reads through MiXCR, listing each CDR3 protein once. Of about 270,000 distinct CDR3 sequences listed, 32% are singletons. The CDR3 spans 13 residues. The germline V gene has CDR1 MNHNY and CDR2 SVGAGI (reference sequence). Trimming removed 9 bases at V and 4 bases at J, with 13 bases between. With regard to this clonotype: Its specificity is not known.

Sequenced input: blood, either unsorted or a sorted T cell fraction (not recorded which). The clonotype originates from a male donor with ankylosing spondylitis or in good health (not recorded which). The chain is built from TRBV6-6 and TRBJ2-1; D might be TRBD2 (5 bases). The chain's CDR3 is CASWSGAYNEQFF. CDR3 DNA: TGTGCCAGTTGGAGCGGAGCATACAATGAGCAGTTCTTC.